The 30 T cell receptor beta chains listed next were all sequenced from one sample in a study of T cells in Graves' hyperthyroidism and ophthalmopathy. What was amplified from RNA transcripts were TCR beta CDR3 regions. A first-round RT-PCR of the TCR CDR3 used the HTBI primer set. A single record per CDR3 protein comes from TCRdb applying MiXCR to the multiplex PCR reads. The table records 250,000 to 350,000 distinct CDR3 sequences, 16% of them present only once. The specimen was blood. These receptors were obtained from a man younger than 40 with Graves' hyperthyroidism.

Remarks on this clonotype: A much bigger clone sits one base away, suggesting this may be a read error. This rearrangement joins TRBV29-1 to TRBJ2-5, with D unresolved. Germline V lookup: CDR1 SQVTM, CDR2 ANQGSEA. CDR3 length equals 12 residues. CDR3 residues: CSIEGIKETQYF. In DNA form, the CDR3 reads TGCAGCATTGAAGGCATCAAAGAGACCCAGTACTTC.

This clonotype has only a few counts. The V call is TRBV14, the J call TRBJ2-7; maybe TRBD2 (8 bases). Deletions cut 4 bases from V and 3 bases from J, with 31 bases between. This CDR3 is built from 20 residues. CDR1 is SGHDN and CDR2 is FVKESK in the germline V gene. This chain's CDR3 is CASSRGTVKTHWREVYEQYF. The CDR3 nucleotides read TGTGCCAGCAGCCGCGGGACAGTTAAAACCCACTGGCGGGAGGTCTACGAGCAGTACTTC. The complete variable domain, with remaining parts taken from reference TRBV14 and TRBJ2-7, reads EAGVTQFPSHSVIEKGQTVTLRCDPISGHDNLYWYRRVMGKEIKFLLHFVKESKQDESGMPNNRFLAERTGGTYSTLKVQPAELEDSGVYFCASSRGTVKTHWREVYEQYFGPGTRLTVT.

Many counts were recorded for this clonotype. The chain employs TRBV11-2 and TRBJ2-3, with 11 bases identical to TRBD2. CDR3 length: 16 residues. Looked up from germline, CDR1 is SGHAT and CDR2 is FQNNGV. The J segment lost 4 bases and the V segment lost 3 bases, leaving 6 bases of the junction unmatched. CDR3 nucleotide sequence: TGTGCCAGCAGCTTTTTAGCGGGAGGGATCGCAGATACGCAGTATTTT. Its translation is CASSFLAGGIADTQYF.

In this sample, this clonotype turned up many times. This sequence joins TRBV28 and TRBJ2-5, with 7 bases fitting TRBD2. The V gene end was trimmed by 1 base and the J gene end by 5 bases; junction bases not matched to a gene: 4. The germline CDR1 and CDR2 sequences are MDHEN and SYDVKM. The CDR3 covers 14 residues. This CDR3 reads CASSLLRELETQYF. DNA for the CDR3: TGTGCCAGCAGTTTATTGCGGGAGTTGGAGACCCAGTACTTC.

This clonotype was picked up many times. The chain couples TRBV20-1 to TRBJ2-1; the match to TRBD2 covers 11 bases. Trimming cost V 7 bases and J 6 bases; bases outside gene matches: 5. The CDR3 is made up of 13 amino acids. The germline gives CDR1 DFQATT, CDR2 SNEGSKA (reference sequence). CDR3 in DNA: TGCAGTGAACTAGCGGGAGCCGGCAATGAGCAGTTCTTC. This translates into CSELAGAGNEQFF.

The CDR3 protein is CATSVSPGAEQYF. The CDR3, as DNA: TGTGCCACCAGTGTCTCCCCAGGGGCCGAGCAGTACTTC. The rearrangement joins TRBV24-1 to TRBJ2-7, with a possible D match to TRBD1 (6 bases). Germline CDR1 KGHDR, CDR2 SFDVKD. Between the trimmed V and J ends, which lost 5 bases and 6 bases, there was a span of 13 bases. This CDR3 spans 13 amino acids.

The chain has TRBV6-1 and TRBJ1-5; D uncertain. This CDR3 contains 16 residues. Trimming removed 5 bases at V and 1 base at J, with 15 bases between. Germline CDR1 MNHNS, CDR2 SASEGT. CDR3 protein: CASSPGRPRSNQPQHF. The CDR3 DNA sequence: TGTGCCAGCAGTCCCGGCAGGCCCCGGAGCAATCAGCCCCAGCATTTT.

This clonotype occurred many times. J is TRBJ1-1 and V is TRBV11-2, with D uncertain. Germline-derived CDR1 and CDR2 are SGHAT and FQNNGV. The CDR3 runs to 11 residues. The germline V and J ends were trimmed by 3 bases and 11 bases, with 10 bases remaining between them. DNA for the CDR3: TGTGCCAGCAGCTTGAACAGCGCGGCTTTCTTT. Its translation: CASSLNSAAFF.

The sample holds a few counts of this clonotype. V is TRBV30 and J is TRBJ2-3; D perhaps matches TRBD1 (5 bases). CDR1 and CDR2 (germline): GTSNPN, SVGIG (reference sequence). The V and J ends lost 1 base and 1 base respectively, with 9 bases between them. CDR3 size: 14 residues. The CDR3 DNA sequence: TGTGCCTGGAGTGATGGGGCAGGCACAGATACGCAGTATTTT. Its protein is CAWSDGAGTDTQYF.

This clonotype showed up many times. This rearrangement joins TRBV20-1 to TRBJ1-5, with a tentative D call TRBD1 (5 bases). The CDR3 extends over 15 amino acids. V lost 4 bases, J lost 2 bases, and 15 bases lay in between. Looked up from germline, CDR1 is DFQATT and CDR2 is SNEGSKA (reference sequence). The CDR3 region is CSATLLGVGNQPQHF. CDR3 DNA: TGCAGTGCTACCCTGCTGGGGGTTGGCAATCAGCCCCAGCATTTT.

At least ten counts were recorded for this clonotype. The V call is TRBV12-3 or TRBV12-4, the J call TRBJ1-6; D is perhaps TRBD1 (6 bases). Trimming removed 6 bases from V and 7 bases from J, with 13 bases in between. CDR3 length: 14 residues. In DNA, the CDR3 is TGTGCCAGCAGCCTGACAGGAGAGAATTCACCCCTCCACTTT. Protein product: CASSLTGENSPLHF.

This clonotype was seen ten or more times. This chain joins TRBV2 and TRBJ2-7; D is ambiguous. The germline CDR1 and CDR2 sequences are SNHLY and FYNNEI. The V end was cut by 1 base, the J end by 2 bases, with 9 bases between. This CDR3 is built from 14 residues. CDR3 region: CASSEVMNAYEQYF. In nucleotides, the CDR3 is TGTGCCAGCAGTGAAGTGATGAATGCCTACGAGCAGTACTTC.

This clonotype has more than one count but fewer than ten. A clone one base away is much larger, so this may be a read error. The chain has TRBV28 and TRBJ2-3; D is tentatively TRBD1 or TRBD2 (5 bases each). V was shortened by 3 bases and J by 8 bases, with 18 bases between the two germline ends. CDR1 MDHEN and CDR2 SYDVKM come from the germline V gene. This CDR3 is 15 amino acids long. The CDR3 sequence: CASSFVGASIGTQYF. The CDR3 DNA is TGTGCCAGCAGTTTCGTCGGGGCGTCGATAGGTACGCAGTATTTT.

This clonotype has just a few counts. This chain joins TRBV12-5 and TRBJ2-7; TRBD1 matches at 10 bases. The germline V gene has CDR1 LGHNT and CDR2 FRNRAP. Germline trimming cut 5 bases from V and 7 bases from J; bases unmatched to any gene: 8. The CDR3 sequence is 14 residues long. This chain's CDR3 is CASGLGQGQGEQYF. Written as DNA, the CDR3 is TGTGCTAGTGGTCTCGGACAGGGACAGGGGGAGCAGTACTTC.

The sample holds a few counts of this clonotype. This rearrangement joins TRBV10-3 to TRBJ2-7, with 14 positions matching TRBD2. The length of the CDR3 is 16 residues. The junction had 4 bases not matched to a gene; V was cut back by 2 bases and J by 4 bases. Germline lookup yields CDR1 ENHRY and CDR2 SYGVKD. The CDR3 nucleotides read TGTGCCATCAGTGAGGGGACTAGCGGGAGCAGTTACGAGCAGTACTTC. It yields the protein CAISEGTSGSSYEQYF.

This clonotype was detected ten times or more. This chain uses TRBV2 with TRBJ2-3; 9 bases align to TRBD2. The trim removed 3 bases at V and 6 bases at J, leaving 4 bases unmatched. The CDR3 has 14 amino acids. The V gene's germline CDR1 is SNHLY and CDR2 FYNNEI. The CDR3 reads CASSEIAGDDTQYF. CDR3 coding DNA: TGTGCCAGCAGTGAGATAGCGGGAGACGATACGCAGTATTTT.

This clonotype was observed a few times. The chain is built from TRBV12-5 and TRBJ2-1; D is unclear. Germline CDR1 reads LGHNT; CDR2 reads FRNRAP. Trimming stripped 8 bases from V and 10 bases from J, with 12 bases between. This CDR3 has 11 amino acids. CDR3 nucleotide sequence: TGTGCTAGTTCCTATGAGGTCGAGCAGTTCTTC. Protein sequence: CASSYEVEQFF.

This chain links TRBV4-1 with TRBJ2-7, with 10 nucleotides matching TRBD1. With V trimmed by 1 base and J by 3 bases, 15 bases remained unmatched. In germline, CDR1 is MGHRA, CDR2 YSYEKL. CDR3 length equals 19 residues. CDR3 in DNA: TGCGCCAGCAGCCAAGTATTGGGAATATCGACAGGGGGCAACTACGAGCAGTACTTC. Protein product: CASSQVLGISTGGNYEQYF.

This clonotype was detected many times. The chain carries TRBV10-3 and TRBJ2-7, with 8 positions matching TRBD2. V lost 5 bases, J lost 0 bases, and 3 bases stayed unmatched. The germline V gene encodes CDR1 ENHRY and CDR2 SYGVKD. The CDR3 length is 14 residues. The CDR3, as DNA: TGTGCCATCAGTTCAGCGGGAGTCTCCTACGAGCAGTACTTC. It encodes CAISSAGVSYEQYF.

The rearrangement links TRBV4-2 to TRBJ2-3, with D tentatively TRBD1 or TRBD2 (5 bases each). CDR1 and CDR2 (germline): LGHNA, YNFKEQ. Between the trimmed V and J ends, which lost 2 bases and 2 bases, there was a span of 8 bases. The CDR3 length is 14 residues. The CDR3, as DNA: TGTGCCAGCAGCCAATGGGGGTCCACAGATACGCAGTATTTT. Residues: CASSQWGSTDTQYF.

At least ten counts were recorded for this clonotype. At one boundary the junction diverges from the germline segment, which might be a read error. The chain couples TRBV18 to TRBJ2-2, with D uncertain. The CDR3 has 13 residues. Germline CDR1 is KGHSH and CDR2 is LQKENI. In DNA form, the CDR3 reads TGTGCCAGTTCACCACCAAACACCGGGGAGCTGTTTTTT. Translated: CASSPPNTGELFF.

This rearrangement joins TRBV29-1 to TRBJ2-5; unclear D gene. Deletions cut 6 bases from V and 6 bases from J, with 14 bases between. The germline CDR1 and CDR2 sequences are SQVTM and ANQGSEA. The CDR3 is 12 residues long. The CDR3 reads CSVVQFMKTQYF. The CDR3 nucleotides read TGCAGCGTCGTCCAGTTCATGAAGACCCAGTACTTC.

This clonotype was seen a handful of times. The genes are TRBV5-1 and TRBJ1-5, with D uncertain. The CDR3 is 13 amino acids. The germline gives CDR1 SGHRS, CDR2 YFSETQ. V lost 2 bases to trimming and J lost 7 bases, with 10 bases between them. The CDR3: CASSFRPRQPQHF. CDR3 in DNA: TGCGCCAGCAGCTTTCGGCCACGGCAGCCCCAGCATTTT. Supplemented by reference TRBV5-1 and TRBJ1-5, the full variable domain reads KAGVTQTPRYLIKTRGQQVTLSCSPISGHRSVSWYQQTPGQGLQFLFEYFSETQRNKGNFPGRFSGRQFSNSRSEMNVSTLELGDSALYLCASSFRPRQPQHFGDGTRLSIL.

This clonotype has at least ten counts. The chain recombines TRBV11-2 with TRBJ2-7; weak D call: TRBD2 (5 bases). The CDR3 has 15 residues. V was cut by 5 bases and J by 3 bases, with 17 bases left in between. Germline V gene data show CDR1 as SGHAT and CDR2 as FQNNGV. CDR3 loop: CASSPSSAGVYEQYF. The DNA for the CDR3 is TGTGCCAGCAGCCCTAGCTCGGCAGGTGTCTACGAGCAGTACTTC.

In this sample, this clonotype turned up a few times. Here the CDR3 reads CASSRQGPTTNEKLFF. The CDR3 region has the DNA TGTGCCAGCAGTCGACAGGGCCCGACAACTAATGAAAAACTGTTTTTT. The gene calls are TRBV6-1 and TRBJ1-4; 7 bases match TRBD1. V lost 5 bases to trimming and J lost 0 bases; unmatched junction nucleotides: 6. From germline, CDR1 is MNHNS and CDR2 SASEGT. The CDR3 contains 16 residues.

The chain couples TRBV27 to TRBJ2-6; D call uncertain. Germline V gives CDR1 MNHEY, CDR2 SMNVEV (reference sequence). Trimming removed 5 bases from V and 4 bases from J, with 21 bases in between. This CDR3 spans 18 amino acids. CDR3: CASSPRSLDLSGANVLTF. The CDR3 bases are TGTGCCAGCAGTCCACGCTCCCTGGACCTATCAGGGGCCAACGTCCTGACTTTC.

This clonotype was counted at least ten times. The V call is TRBV3-1, the J call TRBJ2-2, with D hard to call. Germline CDR1 reads LGHDT; CDR2 reads YNNKEL (reference sequence). V lost 4 bases and J 4 bases, leaving 4 bases between the germline ends. The CDR3 covers 12 residues. The CDR3 region is CASSLTTGELFF. The CDR3, as DNA: TGTGCCAGCAGCCTCACCACCGGGGAGCTGTTTTTT.

In this sample, this clonotype turned up once. The V call is TRBV7-2, the J call TRBJ2-7; 11 bases are shared with TRBD2. CDR3 size: 14 residues. CDR1 is SGHTA and CDR2 is FQGNSA in the germline V gene. With 6 bases clipped from V and 5 bases from J, the junction kept 6 bases outside the gene matches. CDR3 in DNA: TGTGCCAGCAGGGGGACTAGCGGTGGGGACGAGCAGTACTTC. Amino acid sequence: CASRGTSGGDEQYF. The entire variable domain, with the rest obtained from reference TRBV7-2 and TRBJ2-7, is as follows: GAGVSQSPSNKVTEKGKDVELRCDPISGHTALYWYRQSLGQGLEFLIYFQGNSAPDKSGLPSDRFSAERTGGSVSTLTIQRTQQEDSAVYLCASRGTSGGDEQYFGPGTRLTVT.

This clonotype occurred a few times. The rearrangement links TRBV27 to TRBJ2-2; TRBD1 aligns across 7 bases. Trimming took 5 bases from V and 6 from J; bases not matched to a gene: 3. Germline V gives CDR1 MNHEY, CDR2 SMNVEV (reference sequence). The CDR3 has 13 amino acids. The CDR3 bases are TGTGCCAGCAGTGTACAGGGGTCCGGGGAGCTGTTTTTT. It specifies CASSVQGSGELFF.

This clonotype was found many times. The genes are TRBV5-1 and TRBJ2-3; no firm D call. The V and J ends lost 6 bases and 4 bases respectively, with 15 bases between them. This CDR3 has 14 amino acids. CDR1 is SGHRS and CDR2 is YFSETQ in the germline V gene. The CDR3 DNA reads TGCGCCAGCACGGTCCGTCTAGTCTCAGATACGCAGTATTTT. Translating it yields CASTVRLVSDTQYF. Full variable domain (missing parts from reference TRBV5-1 and TRBJ2-3): KAGVTQTPRYLIKTRGQQVTLSCSPISGHRSVSWYQQTPGQGLQFLFEYFSETQRNKGNFPGRFSGRQFSNSRSEMNVSTLELGDSALYLCASTVRLVSDTQYFGPGTRLTVL.